These 22 T cell receptor beta chains came from one sample sequenced in a study of cytomegalovirus exposure and HLA in healthy donors. The PCR contained 60 Vbeta and 13 Jbeta primers. Generated by immunoSEQ multiplex PCR, the TCRdb table keeps only in-frame clones and is missing some. The sample yields approximately 90,000 clones, 85% seen once. Sequencing was performed on PBMCs. These receptor sequences come from a man aged 40-55 years in good health and CMV-seropositive.

A word on this clone: Germline and junction disagree at one end, which may indicate a read error. This chain joins TRBV7-7 and TRBJ2-7; tentative D call: TRBD2 (6 bases). CDR1 and CDR2 from the germline V gene are SSHAT and FNYEAQ (reference sequence). This CDR3 is 15 amino acids long. CDR3 nucleotide sequence: TGTGCTAGCAGCTTAGGCCCGGGAGATCATCACGAGCAGTACTTC. Amino acids: CASSLGPGDHHEQYF.

In its sample, this clone was seen a few times. The V gene is TRBV5-1, the J gene TRBJ2-7; 13 positions match TRBD2. The CDR3 length is 15 residues. Germline CDR1 and CDR2: SGHRS and YFSETQ. J lost 4 bases, V lost 8 bases, and 9 bases had no gene match. The CDR3 coding sequence is TGCGCCAGTAAGAGACTAGCGGGGGGTGAGTACGAGCAGTACTTC. Its translation is CASKRLAGGEYEQYF.

This chain uses TRBV6-5 with TRBJ2-7; D not resolved. CDR3 length equals 11 residues. The germline CDR1 and CDR2 sequences are MNHEY and SVGAGI. V was cut by 6 bases and J by 6 bases, with 9 bases left in between. The CDR3: CASRRGAEQYF. For the CDR3, the DNA is TGTGCCAGCAGACGAGGAGCCGAGCAGTACTTC.

V and J are TRBV10-3 and TRBJ1-2; D uncertain. There are 14 residues in the CDR3. Germline values: CDR1 ENHRY, CDR2 SYGVKD. The germline V and J ends were trimmed by 0 bases and 6 bases, with 11 bases remaining between them. The CDR3 DNA sequence: TGTGCCATCAGTGAGTCGTGGCAGGTGGATGGCTACACCTTC. Translation gives CAISESWQVDGYTF.

The chain recombines TRBV5-1 with TRBJ2-1; TRBD2 aligns across 13 bases. V lost 6 bases to trimming and J lost 5 bases; unmatched junction nucleotides: 11. There are 17 residues in the CDR3. Germline loops: CDR1 SGHRS, CDR2 YFSETQ. As DNA, the CDR3 is TGCGCCAGCAACCCGACCGGACTAGCGGGAGCAAACAATGAGCAGTTCTTC. Residues: CASNPTGLAGANNEQFF. Full variable domain (rest looked up from reference TRBV5-1 and TRBJ2-1): KAGVTQTPRYLIKTRGQQVTLSCSPISGHRSVSWYQQTPGQGLQFLFEYFSETQRNKGNFPGRFSGRQFSNSRSEMNVSTLELGDSALYLCASNPTGLAGANNEQFFGPGTRLTVL.

V and J are TRBV11-2 and TRBJ1-5, with D tentatively TRBD1 (6 bases). Trimming removed 5 bases at V and 7 bases at J, with 12 bases between. The germline CDR1 and CDR2 sequences are SGHAT and FQNNGV. The CDR3 has 13 amino acids. CDR3 nucleotide sequence: TGTGCCAGCAGCGCAACAGGGCTACAGCCCCAGCATTTT. Its protein product is CASSATGLQPQHF.

The chain is built from TRBV5-1 and TRBJ1-2; D is ambiguous. V gave up 1 base and J gave up 6 bases, with 7 bases separating them. The CDR3 extends over 12 amino acids. The germline CDR1 and CDR2 sequences are SGHRS and YFSETQ. DNA for the CDR3: TGCGCCAGCAGCTTGCAGAGGGATGGCTACACCTTC. Protein sequence: CASSLQRDGYTF.

In its sample, this clone was seen once. The V and J genes are TRBV11-2 and TRBJ2-5, with 7 bases fitting TRBD1. The J call may be wrong; the DNA end is better matched by TRBJ2-7. Germline-derived CDR1 and CDR2 are SGHAT and FQNNGV. CDR3 size: 15 residues. This CDR3 reads CASTLRTGATYEQYF. The CDR3 coding sequence is TGTGCCAGCACTCTACGGACAGGCGCAACCTACGAGCAGTACTTC.

The rearrangement links TRBV30 to TRBJ2-1, with D possibly being TRBD2 (7 bases). CDR3 size: 15 residues. Between the trimmed V and J ends, which lost 0 bases and 8 bases, there was a span of 17 bases. Germline loops: CDR1 GTSNPN, CDR2 SVGIG (reference sequence). CDR3 protein: CAWSVRGGVKDEQFF. As DNA, the CDR3 is TGTGCCTGGAGTGTGAGGGGGGGGGTTAAGGATGAGCAGTTCTTC.

J is TRBJ2-2 and V is TRBV27; maybe TRBD2 (6 bases). Per germline, CDR1 MNHEY and CDR2 SMNVEV (reference sequence). V was pared by 7 bases and J by 6 bases, with 21 bases between. This CDR3 is built from 16 residues. Written as DNA, the CDR3 is TGTGCCAGCACCTTTGGTCTAGCGCTCAAATCCGGGGAGCTGTTTTTT. Its protein is CASTFGLALKSGELFF.

The genes are TRBV5-4 and TRBJ1-1, with D maybe TRBD1 (5 bases). The CDR3 is 13 residues long. CDR1 is SGHNT, CDR2 YYREEE, per germline (reference sequence). Trimming took off 4 bases at V and 4 bases at J, with 11 bases between the two ends. This chain's CDR3 is CASSAIGGTEAFF. The CDR3 DNA reads TGTGCCAGCAGCGCGATCGGGGGCACTGAAGCTTTCTTT.

V gene TRBV5-5 combines with J gene TRBJ2-7; TRBD1 agrees at 10 bases. CDR3 length equals 12 residues. V dropped 1 base and J dropped 10; count of bases not matched to a gene: 2. The germline V gene encodes CDR1 SGHKS and CDR2 YYEKEE (reference sequence). The CDR3 region is CASSLRQGAQYF. The CDR3 coding sequence is TGTGCCAGCAGCTTGAGACAGGGGGCACAGTACTTC. Full variable domain (rest looked up from reference TRBV5-5 and TRBJ2-7): DAGVTQSPTHLIKTRGQQVTLRCSPISGHKSVSWYQQVLGQGPQFIFQYYEKEERGRGNFPDRFSARQFPNYSSELNVNALLLGDSALYLCASSLRQGAQYFGPGTRLTVT.

J is TRBJ1-2 and V is TRBV5-5; D remains ambiguous. Germline CDR1 and CDR2: SGHKS and YYEKEE (reference sequence). The CDR3 is 16 amino acids. The V end was cut by 0 bases, the J end by 8 bases, with 20 bases between. The CDR3 sequence: CASSLGPLYIPGGYTF. CDR3 nucleotide sequence: TGTGCCAGCAGCTTGGGACCGCTTTATATCCCGGGGGGCTACACCTTC.

The chain employs TRBV6-5 and TRBJ1-1; 7 nucleotides match TRBD1. The CDR3 length is 14 residues. J lost 6 bases, V lost 4 bases, and 8 bases had no gene match. Germline V gene data show CDR1 as MNHEY and CDR2 as SVGAGI. CDR3 nucleotide sequence: TGTGCCAGCAGTTCCCCCTTCAGGGGGTCTGAAGCTTTCTTT. Its translation is CASSSPFRGSEAFF.

The chain employs TRBV18 and TRBJ1-2; the match to TRBD1 covers 8 bases. The V gene's germline CDR1 is KGHSH and CDR2 LQKENI. The trim removed 4 bases at V and 3 bases at J, leaving 7 bases unmatched. CDR3 length: 15 amino acids. CDR3 amino acids: CASSQRTGIYYGYTF. The CDR3 nucleotides read TGTGCCAGCTCACAAAGGACAGGGATTTACTATGGCTACACCTTC. The variable domain in full, with the rest retrieved from reference TRBV18 and TRBJ1-2, is NAGVMQNPRHLVRRRGQEARLRCSPMKGHSHVYWYRQLPEEGLKFMVYLQKENIIDESGMPKERFSAEFPKEGPSILRIQQVVRGDSAAYFCASSQRTGIYYGYTFGSGTRLTVV.

The genes are TRBV19 and TRBJ1-6; 11 nucleotides agree with TRBD1. V lost 4 bases to trimming and J lost 3 bases; unmatched junction nucleotides: 11. CDR3 length: 19 residues. CDR1 and CDR2 (germline): LNHDA, SQIVND (reference sequence). The CDR3 spells CASSTASGTGGIYNSPLHF. In DNA form, the CDR3 reads TGTGCCAGTAGTACCGCTTCCGGGACAGGGGGGATCTATAATTCACCCCTCCACTTT.

The chain combines TRBV5-1 with TRBJ2-3, with 10 bases aligning to TRBD1. Germline V gene lookup returns CDR1 SGHRS and CDR2 YFSETQ. The CDR3 covers 16 residues. J was trimmed by 3 bases and V by 2 bases; bases with no gene match: 6. The CDR3 sequence is CASSFRDRGWTDTQYF. CDR3 coding DNA: TGCGCCAGCAGCTTCCGGGACAGGGGTTGGACAGATACGCAGTATTTT.

This chain connects TRBV5-6 to TRBJ2-7, with D possibly TRBD1 on 6 matching bases. The germline CDR1 and CDR2 sequences are SGHDT and YYEEEE. Trimming left V 6 bases short and J 0 bases short, with 13 bases between. CDR3 length: 14 amino acids. DNA for the CDR3: TGTGCCAGCAACGTGGGACACACCTCCTACGAGCAGTACTTC. Translating gives CASNVGHTSYEQYF.

This chain uses TRBV5-4 with TRBJ1-3, with a tentative D call TRBD1 (5 bases). V was shortened by 2 bases and J by 0 bases, with 12 bases between the two germline ends. This CDR3 contains 16 residues. The germline V gene encodes CDR1 SGHNT and CDR2 YYREEE (reference sequence). The CDR3 coding sequence is TGTGCCAGCAGCTTCGGTAGGGGTTCCTCTGGAAACACCATATATTTT. Translation gives CASSFGRGSSGNTIYF.

Only one count was recorded for this clone. The CDR3 DNA follows: TGTGCCAGCAATAAAAACCTGCAGCGGGAGGGGGGCGAGCAGTACTTC. Translated: CASNKNLQREGGEQYF. V gene TRBV6-6 combines with J gene TRBJ2-7; the match to TRBD2 covers 10 bases. Germline V gene lookup returns CDR1 MNHNY and CDR2 SVGAGI (reference sequence). CDR3 size: 16 residues. V lost 7 bases to trimming and J lost 6 bases; unmatched junction nucleotides: 15.

The chain has TRBV19 and TRBJ2-2; 8 bases line up with TRBD1. This CDR3 has 14 amino acids. CDR1 LNHDA and CDR2 SQIVND come from the germline V gene (reference sequence). V shed 7 bases, J shed 2 bases, and the junction held 3 bases outside the gene matches. CDR3: CASKGTGNTGELFF. DNA for the CDR3: TGTGCCAGTAAGGGGACAGGTAACACCGGGGAGCTGTTTTTT. Combining the CDR3 with reference TRBV19 and TRBJ2-2 gives the whole variable domain DGGITQSPKYLFRKEGQNVTLSCEQNLNHDAMYWYRQDPGQGLRLIYYSQIVNDFQKGDIAEGYSVSREKKESFPLTVTSAQKNPTAFYLCASKGTGNTGELFFGEGSRLTVL.

This rearrangement joins TRBV6-6 to TRBJ2-7; 10 bases align to TRBD2. This CDR3 has 14 amino acids. Losses at the gene ends were 6 bases for V and 7 bases for J; bases not matched to a gene: 9. Germline values: CDR1 MNHNY, CDR2 SVGAGI (reference sequence). The CDR3 region is CASSRDSGRSEQYF. The DNA of the CDR3 is TGTGCCAGCAGCCGCGATAGCGGGAGGTCTGAGCAGTACTTC.